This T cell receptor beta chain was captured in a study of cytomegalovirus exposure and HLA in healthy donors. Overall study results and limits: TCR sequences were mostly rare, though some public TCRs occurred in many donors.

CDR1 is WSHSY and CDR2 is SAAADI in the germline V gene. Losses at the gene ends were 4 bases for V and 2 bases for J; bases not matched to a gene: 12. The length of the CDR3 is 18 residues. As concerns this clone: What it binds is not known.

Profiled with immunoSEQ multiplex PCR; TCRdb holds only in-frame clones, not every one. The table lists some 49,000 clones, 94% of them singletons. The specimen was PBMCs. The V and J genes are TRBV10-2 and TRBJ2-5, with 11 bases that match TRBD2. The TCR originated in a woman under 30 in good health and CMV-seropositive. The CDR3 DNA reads TGCGCCAGCAGTGCGGGAACTCTAGCGGGAGGTTGGCAAGAGACCCAGTACTTC. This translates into CASSAGTLAGGWQETQYF.